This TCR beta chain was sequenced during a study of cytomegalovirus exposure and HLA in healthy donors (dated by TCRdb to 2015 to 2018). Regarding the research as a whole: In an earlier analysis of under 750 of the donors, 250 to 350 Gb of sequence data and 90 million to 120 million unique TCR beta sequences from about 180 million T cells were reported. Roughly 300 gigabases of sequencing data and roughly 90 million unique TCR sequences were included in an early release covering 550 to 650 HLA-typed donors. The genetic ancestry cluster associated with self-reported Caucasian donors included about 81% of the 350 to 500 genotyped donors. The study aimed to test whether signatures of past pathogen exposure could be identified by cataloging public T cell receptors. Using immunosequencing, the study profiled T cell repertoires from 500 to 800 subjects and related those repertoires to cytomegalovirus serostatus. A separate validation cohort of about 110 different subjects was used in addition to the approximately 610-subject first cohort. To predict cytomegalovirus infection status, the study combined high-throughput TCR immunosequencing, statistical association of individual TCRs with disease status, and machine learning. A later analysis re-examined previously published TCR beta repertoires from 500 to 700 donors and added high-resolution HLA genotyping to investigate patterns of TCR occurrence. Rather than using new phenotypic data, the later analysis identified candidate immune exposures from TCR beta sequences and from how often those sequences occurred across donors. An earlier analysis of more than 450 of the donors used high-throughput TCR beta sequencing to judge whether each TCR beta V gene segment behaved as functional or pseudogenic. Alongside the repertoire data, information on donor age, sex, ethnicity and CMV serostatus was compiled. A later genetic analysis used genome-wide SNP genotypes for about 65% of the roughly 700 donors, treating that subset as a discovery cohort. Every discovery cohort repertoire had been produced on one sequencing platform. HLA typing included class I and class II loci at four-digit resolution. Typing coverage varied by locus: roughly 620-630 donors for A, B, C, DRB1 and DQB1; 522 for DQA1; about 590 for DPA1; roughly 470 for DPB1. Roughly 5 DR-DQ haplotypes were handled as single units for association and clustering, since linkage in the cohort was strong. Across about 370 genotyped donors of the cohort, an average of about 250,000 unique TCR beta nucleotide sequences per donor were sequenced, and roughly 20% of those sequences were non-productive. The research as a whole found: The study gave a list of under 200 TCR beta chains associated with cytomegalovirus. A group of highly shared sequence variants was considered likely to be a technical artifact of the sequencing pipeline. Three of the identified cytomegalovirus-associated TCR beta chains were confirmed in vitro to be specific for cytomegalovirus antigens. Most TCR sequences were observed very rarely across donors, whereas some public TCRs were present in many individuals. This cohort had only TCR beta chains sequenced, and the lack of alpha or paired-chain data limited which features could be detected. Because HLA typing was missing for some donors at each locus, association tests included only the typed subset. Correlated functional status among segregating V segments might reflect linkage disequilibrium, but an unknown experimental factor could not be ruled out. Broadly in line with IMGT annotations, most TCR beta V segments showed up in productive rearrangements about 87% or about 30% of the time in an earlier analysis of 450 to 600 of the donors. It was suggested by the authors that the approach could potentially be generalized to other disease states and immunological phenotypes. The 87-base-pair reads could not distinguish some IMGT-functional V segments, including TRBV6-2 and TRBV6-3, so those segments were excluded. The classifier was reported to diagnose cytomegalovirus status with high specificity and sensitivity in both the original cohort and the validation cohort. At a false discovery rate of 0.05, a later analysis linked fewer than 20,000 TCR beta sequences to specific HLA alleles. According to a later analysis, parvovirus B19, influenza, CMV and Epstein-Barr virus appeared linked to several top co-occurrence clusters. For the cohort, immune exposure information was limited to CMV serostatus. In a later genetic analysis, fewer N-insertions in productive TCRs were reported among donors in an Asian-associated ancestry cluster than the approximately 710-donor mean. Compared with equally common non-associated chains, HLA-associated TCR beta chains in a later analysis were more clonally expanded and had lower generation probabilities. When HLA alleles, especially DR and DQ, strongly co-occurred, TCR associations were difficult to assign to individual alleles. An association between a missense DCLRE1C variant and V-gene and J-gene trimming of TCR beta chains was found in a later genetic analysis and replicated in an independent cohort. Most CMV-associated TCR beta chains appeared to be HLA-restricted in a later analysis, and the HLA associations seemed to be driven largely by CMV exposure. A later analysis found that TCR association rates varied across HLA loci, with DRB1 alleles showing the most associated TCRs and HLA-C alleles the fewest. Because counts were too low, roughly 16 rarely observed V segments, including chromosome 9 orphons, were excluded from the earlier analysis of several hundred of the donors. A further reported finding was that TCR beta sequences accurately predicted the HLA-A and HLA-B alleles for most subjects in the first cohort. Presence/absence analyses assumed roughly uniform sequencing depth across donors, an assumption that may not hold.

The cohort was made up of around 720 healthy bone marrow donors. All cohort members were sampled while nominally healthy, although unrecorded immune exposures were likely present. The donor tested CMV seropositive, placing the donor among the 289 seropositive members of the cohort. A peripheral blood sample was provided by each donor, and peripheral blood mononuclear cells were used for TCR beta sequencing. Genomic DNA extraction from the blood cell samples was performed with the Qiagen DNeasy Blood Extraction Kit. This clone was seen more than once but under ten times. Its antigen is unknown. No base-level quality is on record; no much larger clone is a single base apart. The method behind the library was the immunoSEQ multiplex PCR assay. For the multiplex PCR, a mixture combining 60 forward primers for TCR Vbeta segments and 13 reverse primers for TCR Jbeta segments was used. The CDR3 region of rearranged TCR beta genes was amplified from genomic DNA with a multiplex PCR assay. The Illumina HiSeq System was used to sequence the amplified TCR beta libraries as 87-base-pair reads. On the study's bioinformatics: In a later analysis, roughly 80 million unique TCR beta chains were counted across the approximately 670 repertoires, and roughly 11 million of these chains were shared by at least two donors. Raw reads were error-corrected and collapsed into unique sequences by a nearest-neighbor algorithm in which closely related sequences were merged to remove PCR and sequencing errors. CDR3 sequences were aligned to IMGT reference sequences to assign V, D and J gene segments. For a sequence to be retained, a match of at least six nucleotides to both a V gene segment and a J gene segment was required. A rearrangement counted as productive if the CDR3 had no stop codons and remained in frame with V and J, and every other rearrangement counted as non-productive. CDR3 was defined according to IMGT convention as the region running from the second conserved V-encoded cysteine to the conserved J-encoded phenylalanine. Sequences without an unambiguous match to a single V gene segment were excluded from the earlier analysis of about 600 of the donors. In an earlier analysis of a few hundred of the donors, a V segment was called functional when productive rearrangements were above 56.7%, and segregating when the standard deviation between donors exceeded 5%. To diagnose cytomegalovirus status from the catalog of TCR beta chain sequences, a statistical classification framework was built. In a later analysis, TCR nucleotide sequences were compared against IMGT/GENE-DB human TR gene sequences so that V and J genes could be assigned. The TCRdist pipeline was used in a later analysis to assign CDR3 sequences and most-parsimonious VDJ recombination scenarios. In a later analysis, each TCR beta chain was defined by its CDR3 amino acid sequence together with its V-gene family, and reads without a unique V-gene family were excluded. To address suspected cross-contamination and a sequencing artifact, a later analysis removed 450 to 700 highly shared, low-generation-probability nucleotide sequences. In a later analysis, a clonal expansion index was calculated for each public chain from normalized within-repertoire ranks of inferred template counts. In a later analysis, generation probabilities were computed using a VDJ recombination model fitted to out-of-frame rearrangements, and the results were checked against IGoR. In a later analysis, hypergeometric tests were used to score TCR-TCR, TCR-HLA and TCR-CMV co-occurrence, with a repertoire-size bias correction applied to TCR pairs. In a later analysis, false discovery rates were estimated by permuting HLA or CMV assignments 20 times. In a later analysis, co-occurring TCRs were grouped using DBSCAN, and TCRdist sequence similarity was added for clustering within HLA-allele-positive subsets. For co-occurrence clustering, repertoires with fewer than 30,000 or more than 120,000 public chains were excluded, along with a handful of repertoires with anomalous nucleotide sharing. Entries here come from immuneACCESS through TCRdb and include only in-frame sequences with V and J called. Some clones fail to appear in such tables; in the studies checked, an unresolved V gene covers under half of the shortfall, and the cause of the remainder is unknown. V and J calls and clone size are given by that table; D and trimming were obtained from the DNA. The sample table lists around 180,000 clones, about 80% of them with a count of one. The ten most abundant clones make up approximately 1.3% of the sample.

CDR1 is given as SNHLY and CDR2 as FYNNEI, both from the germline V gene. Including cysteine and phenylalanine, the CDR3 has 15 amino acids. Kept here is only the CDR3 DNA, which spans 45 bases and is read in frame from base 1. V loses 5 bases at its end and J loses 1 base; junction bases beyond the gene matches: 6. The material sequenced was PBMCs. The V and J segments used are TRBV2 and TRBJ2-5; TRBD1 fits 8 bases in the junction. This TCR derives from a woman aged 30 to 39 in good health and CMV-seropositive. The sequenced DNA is TGTGCCAGCAGTATCCGGACAGGGACCCAAGAGACCCAGTACTTC. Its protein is CASSIRTGTQETQYF.